These 6 T cell receptor beta chains were all obtained from the same sample, sequenced in a study of radiation and T cells in renal cell carcinoma. The time point is: baseline pretreatment blood. Documented treatment: 15 Gy SBRT to primary tumor, nephrectomy 4 weeks later. This table comes from immunoSEQ multiplex PCR, and its TCRdb copy is limited to in-frame clones, with some not included. The repertoire holds about 95,000 clones, with about 88% as singletons. Sequenced here: blood, sampled from a patient whose treatment included radiotherapy and nephrectomy. The receptors stem from a man aged 45-65 years with renal cell carcinoma.

The chain combines TRBV30 with TRBJ2-3; D call uncertain. The germline V and J ends were trimmed by 2 bases and 0 bases, with 3 bases remaining between them. The germline gives CDR1 GTSNPN, CDR2 SVGIG (reference sequence). The CDR3 is 12 residues long. The CDR3 DNA is TGTGCCTGGAGTCTAAGCACAGATACGCAGTATTTT. Its translation: CAWSLSTDTQYF.

The V gene is TRBV29-1, the J gene TRBJ1-3; D might be TRBD1 (6 bases). The germline V gene has CDR1 SQVTM and CDR2 ANQGSEA. With 7 bases removed from V and 0 bases from J, the gap between germline ends came to 25 bases. The CDR3 contains 18 residues. The CDR3 spells CSALGGRGASLSGNTIYF. The DNA of the CDR3 is TGCAGCGCCCTTGGGGGGAGGGGGGCTTCCCTCTCTGGAAACACCATATATTTT.

DNA for the CDR3: TGTGCCAGCAGTTTCAGCCTGAACAATGAGCAGTTCTTC. Amino acid sequence: CASSFSLNNEQFF. This chain links TRBV27 with TRBJ2-1; no reliable D call. CDR1 is MNHEY, CDR2 SMNVEV, per germline (reference sequence). V was pared by 3 bases and J by 5 bases, with 8 bases between. CDR3 length: 13 residues.

The rearrangement joins TRBV5-1 to TRBJ1-1, with a weak D call TRBD1 (5 bases). Trimming removed 0 bases from V and 5 bases from J, with 11 bases in between. Germline V gives CDR1 SGHRS, CDR2 YFSETQ. The CDR3 spans 14 residues. The DNA for the CDR3 is TGCGCCAGCAGCTTGGCTGGGGGTTGGACTGAAGCTTTCTTT. Translating it yields CASSLAGGWTEAFF.

This clone was counted between two and nine times. The chain couples TRBV7-2 to TRBJ2-3; 12 bases line up with TRBD2. Germline V gene lookup returns CDR1 SGHTA and CDR2 FQGNSA. The CDR3 runs to 15 residues. Germline trimming cut 5 bases from V and 2 bases from J; bases unmatched to any gene: 2. CDR3 region: CASSRTSGITDTQYF. The CDR3 coding sequence is TGTGCCAGCAGCCGGACTAGCGGGATCACAGATACGCAGTATTTT. Supplemented by reference TRBV7-2 and TRBJ2-3, the full variable domain reads GAGVSQSPSNKVTEKGKDVELRCDPISGHTALYWYRQSLGQGLEFLIYFQGNSAPDKSGLPSDRFSAERTGGSVSTLTIQRTQQEDSAVYLCASSRTSGITDTQYFGPGTRLTVL.

This clone was found a few times. The chain joins TRBV6-5 to TRBJ1-3; a weak D match, TRBD1 (6 bases). V lost 6 bases and J lost 3, with 12 bases in between. The CDR3 spans 14 residues. Germline CDR1 MNHEY, CDR2 SVGAGI. This CDR3 is CASSLSGVGNTIYF. The CDR3 region has the DNA TGTGCCAGCAGCCTGTCAGGGGTTGGAAACACCATATATTTT.